The present T cell receptor beta chain was sequenced within a study of cytomegalovirus exposure and HLA in healthy donors. Study overall: Early on, a data release was issued that held about 85 million unique TCRs from HLA-typed donors. General observations from the study: Later work found most CMV-associated TCR beta chains apparently HLA-restricted.

Regarding donors, all were healthy bone marrow donors. Primers included in the PCR were 60 Vbeta and 13 Jbeta primers. The protocol was immunoSEQ multiplex PCR, while the TCRdb copy is restricted to in-frame clones and leaves out a portion. The sample lists approximately 190,000 clones; approximately 84% were seen once. Germline V lookup: CDR1 LGHNA, CDR2 YSLEER. Deletions cut 1 base from V and 6 bases from J, with 12 bases between. The CDR3 covers 15 residues. On this clone: Its antigen is as yet unknown.

The chain is built from TRBV4-3 and TRBJ2-2; no definite D call. The sequenced sample consisted of PBMCs. The receptor comes from a man aged 50-60 years in good health and CMV-seronegative. The CDR3 nucleotides read TGCGCCAGCAGCCAAGTTGGTAGCCTTGCCGGGGAGCTGTTTTTT. Encoded protein: CASSQVGSLAGELFF.